This T cell receptor beta chain stems from a study of CD8 T cells in ankylosing spondylitis. Study-wide results and limits: Disease-linked clones were reportedly significantly enriched in matched ankylosing spondylitis synovial fluid. Ankylosing spondylitis blood appeared to carry a characteristic TCR beta motif of roughly eight highly homologous variants.

On this clonotype itself: Its antigen is not identified.

V shed 7 bases, J shed 5 bases, and the junction held 10 bases outside the gene matches. The CDR3 is made up of 14 amino acids. CDR1 and CDR2 from the germline V gene are SGHTA and FQGNSA. The TCR beta libraries were generated through quantitative 5'-RACE incorporating molecular barcodes. TCRdb redid the calling of the 5' RACE reads with MiXCR, one entry per CDR3 protein. The repertoire holds 330,000 or so distinct CDR3 sequences, with 7.5% to 9% as singletons. The sequencing sample was made of blood, either unsorted or a sorted T cell fraction (not recorded which). The chain employs TRBV7-2 and TRBJ2-5, with 7 bases that match TRBD2. The source of this sequence is a male donor with ankylosing spondylitis. As DNA, the CDR3 is TGTGCCAGCACCTCCGGGAGGTCCGCGGAGACCCAGTACTTC. Its protein product is CASTSGRSAETQYF.